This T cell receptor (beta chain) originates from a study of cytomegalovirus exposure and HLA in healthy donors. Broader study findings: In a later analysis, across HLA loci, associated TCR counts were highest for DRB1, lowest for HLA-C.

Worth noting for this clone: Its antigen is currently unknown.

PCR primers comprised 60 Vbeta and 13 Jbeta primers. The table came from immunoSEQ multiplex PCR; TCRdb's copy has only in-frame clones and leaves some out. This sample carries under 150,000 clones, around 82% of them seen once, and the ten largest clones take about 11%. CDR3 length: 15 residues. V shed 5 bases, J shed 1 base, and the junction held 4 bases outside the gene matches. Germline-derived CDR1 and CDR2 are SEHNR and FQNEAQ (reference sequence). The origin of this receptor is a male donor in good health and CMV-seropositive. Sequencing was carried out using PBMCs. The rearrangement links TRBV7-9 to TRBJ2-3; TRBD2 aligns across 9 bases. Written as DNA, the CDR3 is TGTGCCAGCAGCAGAATAGCGGGAGGCACAGATACGCAGTATTTT. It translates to CASSRIAGGTDTQYF.